This T cell receptor beta chain was retrieved from a study of blood T cell repertoires in COVID-19. CDR1 is KGHSH, CDR2 LQKENI, per germline. Trimming pared 0 bases from V and 0 bases from J, leaving 8 bases between. The CDR3 length is 15 residues. Repertoires were generated with immunoSEQ multiplex PCR, while TCRdb's copy carries only in-frame clones and drops some. The sample has some 190,000 clones, around 85% seen once. The TCR comes from a woman aged 50 to 65 with acute or convalescent COVID-19. The specimen was peripheral blood. The V gene is TRBV18, the J gene TRBJ1-2; D gene unclear. The CDR3 region is CASSPPGTSNYGYTF. In nucleotides, the CDR3 is TGTGCCAGCTCACCACCGGGCACTTCTAACTATGGCTACACCTTC.